These 10 T cell receptor beta chains came from one sample sequenced in a study of blood T cell repertoires in COVID-19. Only in-frame clones appear in the TCRdb table, and some are missing; sequencing was by immunoSEQ multiplex PCR. The table records approximately 280,000 clones, around 84% of them present only once. The sequencing sample was made of peripheral blood. Receptors originate from a human donor with COVID-19, enrolled during active disease. The donor label of this sample is uncertain.

J is TRBJ1-5 and V is TRBV24-1; no reliable D call. CDR1 is KGHDR and CDR2 is SFDVKD in the germline V gene. V lost 5 bases and J lost 0, with 7 bases in between. The CDR3 is made up of 14 amino acids. The CDR3 is CATSGQYSNQPQHF. The CDR3 DNA is TGTGCCACCAGTGGGCAGTATAGCAATCAGCCCCAGCATTTT.

The chain combines TRBV19 with TRBJ2-2, with 7 bases that match TRBD2. This CDR3 region has 15 residues. V lost 5 bases and J lost 7; bases outside the gene matches: 10. Germline values: CDR1 LNHDA, CDR2 SQIVND (reference sequence). CDR3 sequence reads: CASSPRGLPDGELFF. In nucleotides, the CDR3 is TGTGCCAGTAGTCCGAGGGGACTACCCGACGGGGAGCTGTTTTTT.

The chain has TRBV10-3 and TRBJ2-1; D is undetermined. The CDR3 has 16 amino acids. Trimming removed 3 bases from V and 0 bases from J, with 12 bases in between. Per germline, CDR1 ENHRY and CDR2 SYGVKD. In nucleotides, the CDR3 is TGTGCCATCAGTGAAGTGGTTACGAGCTCCTACAATGAGCAGTTCTTC. It yields the protein CAISEVVTSSYNEQFF.

This chain connects TRBV28 to TRBJ2-7; 7 bases match TRBD1. CDR3 size: 16 residues. After removal of 7 bases from V and 2 bases from J, the junction contained 14 bases not matched to a gene. From germline, CDR1 is MDHEN and CDR2 SYDVKM. CDR3 sequence: CASTPPRTGPAYEQYF. For the CDR3, the DNA is TGTGCCAGCACCCCCCCCCGGACAGGTCCTGCCTACGAGCAGTACTTC.

The chain joins TRBV7-3 to TRBJ1-4, with D possibly being TRBD1 (6 bases). Germline V CDR1 and CDR2: SGHTA, FQGTGA. This CDR3 has 15 residues. V was cut by 5 bases and J by 0 bases, with 10 bases left in between. The CDR3 reads CASSATGSTNEKLFF. CDR3 bases: TGTGCCAGCAGCGCGACAGGTTCAACTAATGAAAAACTGTTTTTT.

The V and J genes are TRBV11-3 and TRBJ2-3; 8 nucleotides align to TRBD1. Germline CDR1 and CDR2: SGHNT and YENEEA. The CDR3 totals 15 residues. V was clipped by 4 bases and J by 2 bases; unmatched bases: 5. CDR3 nucleotide sequence: TGTGCCAGCAGCTACAGGGGGTTGAACACAGATACGCAGTATTTT. Its protein product is CASSYRGLNTDTQYF.

The J gene is TRBJ2-2, the V gene TRBV9; D not certain. V was cut by 8 bases and J by 1 base, with 6 bases left in between. CDR1 and CDR2 (germline): SGDLS, YYNGEE. The CDR3 spans 12 residues. The CDR3 loop reads CASSGNTGELFF. CDR3 nucleotides: TGTGCCAGTTCCGGGAACACCGGGGAGCTGTTTTTT.

This clone was observed a single time. This chain joins TRBV30 and TRBJ2-6; D perhaps matches TRBD1 (6 bases). Trimming took off 3 bases at V and 4 bases at J, with 16 bases between the two ends. This CDR3 is 16 amino acids long. The germline V gene encodes CDR1 GTSNPN and CDR2 SVGIG (reference sequence). The DNA of the CDR3 is TGTGCCTGGAGCTCTCCCGGGACATCAGGGGCCAACGTCCTGACTTTC. Protein: CAWSSPGTSGANVLTF.

This clone was seen only once. Other DNA variants within this sample encode the same CDR3. The J gene is TRBJ1-5, the V gene TRBV6-1; 7 bases line up with TRBD1. The CDR3 runs 15 residues. Per the germline V gene, CDR1 is MNHNS and CDR2 is SASEGT. Losses at the gene ends were 3 bases for V and 1 base for J; bases not matched to a gene: 3. The CDR3 spells CASSDPDRSNQPQHF. The CDR3 DNA reads as TGTGCCAGCAGTGACCCGGACAGGAGCAATCAGCCCCAGCATTTT.

This clone has more than one count but fewer than ten. The chain is built from TRBV19 and TRBJ1-1, with D maybe TRBD1 (6 bases). V was pared by 2 bases and J by 4 bases, with 8 bases between. CDR1 and CDR2 from the germline V gene are LNHDA and SQIVND (reference sequence). The length of the CDR3 is 13 residues. The CDR3 here is CASSIYRATEAFF. The CDR3 coding sequence is TGTGCCAGTAGTATATACAGGGCCACTGAAGCTTTCTTT.